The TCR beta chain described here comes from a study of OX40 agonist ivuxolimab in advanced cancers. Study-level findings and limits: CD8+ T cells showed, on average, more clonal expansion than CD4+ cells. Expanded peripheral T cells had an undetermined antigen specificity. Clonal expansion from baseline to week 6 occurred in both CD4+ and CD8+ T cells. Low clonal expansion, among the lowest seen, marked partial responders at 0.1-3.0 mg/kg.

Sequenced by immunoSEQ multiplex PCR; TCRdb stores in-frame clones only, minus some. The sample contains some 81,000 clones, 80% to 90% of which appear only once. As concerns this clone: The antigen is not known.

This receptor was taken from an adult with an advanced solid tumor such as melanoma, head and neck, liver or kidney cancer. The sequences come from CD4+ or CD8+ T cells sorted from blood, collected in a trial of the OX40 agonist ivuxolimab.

CDR3 protein: CASSQGAGGGYGYTF. The CDR3, as DNA: TGTGCCAGCAGCCAAGGCGCGGGGGGTGGCTATGGCTACACCTTC. The chain recombines TRBV14 with TRBJ1-2; D perhaps matches TRBD1 (5 bases). The CDR3 extends over 15 amino acids. The germline V gene has CDR1 SGHDN and CDR2 FVKESK. The V end was cut by 1 base, the J end by 4 bases, with 13 bases between. Using reference TRBV14 and TRBJ1-2 for the parts outside the CDR3, the full variable domain is EAGVTQFPSHSVIEKGQTVTLRCDPISGHDNLYWYRRVMGKEIKFLLHFVKESKQDESGMPNNRFLAERTGGTYSTLKVQPAELEDSGVYFCASSQGAGGGYGYTFGSGTRLTVV.